This TCR beta chain was captured by sequencing in a study of blood T cell repertoires in COVID-19 (dated by TCRdb to between 2020 and 2021). Turning to the overall study: Collaborator samples came from the United States, Italy and Spain and covered acute and convalescent phases of COVID-19. The material from the prospective study consisted of cDNA or gDNA derived from T cells, B-cell-depleted T cells, or PBMCs. Deeply sampled blood TCRbeta repertoires from subjects exposed to, actively infected with, or recovered from COVID-19 were included in the dataset. The repertoires were released in a freely available public database meant as a resource for research on the immune response to SARS-CoV-2. Samples were obtained from the ongoing ImmuneRACE study (first 160 participants) and from about 1,300 subjects provided by 6 global collaborators. Nearly every sample came with metadata listing a de-identified subject ID, COVID-19 status, age in years and sex. Where available, HLA class I and class II types were obtained from metadata supplied by the sample provider rather than from assay-based typing.

Overall study results and their limits: Clinical and demographic metadata were provided uncurated, with the amount varying by source and participant.

Participants in the prospective study were aged about 18 to 95 years, lived in 24 United States geographic areas, and enrolled through a virtual design. In the prospective study, participants were assigned to cohorts based on the clinical history participants reported in a screening survey and a study questionnaire. ImmuneRACE Cohort 3 recovered participants were defined by two consecutive negative NP/OP PCR tests, healthcare professional clearance, or symptom resolution. Mobile phlebotomists in the prospective study collected whole blood, serum and a nasopharyngeal or oropharyngeal swab from every participant. Additional blood draws and questionnaires over an approximately 2-month period could optionally be provided by prospective study participants. Before DNA extraction, prospective study blood samples were shipped either frozen or at room temperature. Note on this clone: Its antigen is not yet known. There are no base qualities to consult, and no much larger clone falls within one base.

TCRbeta CDR3 regions were amplified from genomic DNA by means of the immunoSEQ Assay, a bias-controlled multiplex PCR. Turning to the authors' computational methods: Within the assay, amplification of reference gene primers was used to estimate how many nucleated cells each sample contained. To quantify the absolute abundance of each unique TCRbeta CDR3 rearrangement, sequence reads were collapsed and filtered. For each sample, productive Simpson clonality was calculated as the square root of Simpson's diversity index across productive rearrangements. Held by TCRdb, this immuneACCESS table contains in-frame sequences only and omits some clones. Under half of the omission traces to an unresolved V gene where checked; the cause of the rest is unknown. For V, J and clone size, that table is used; D and trimming come from the DNA. Across this sample there are fewer than 300,000 clones, with around 90% seen only once. The biggest ten clones account for around 1.1% of the sample.

Trimming takes 1 base from V and 4 bases from J, and the germline ends sit 7 bases apart. CDR1 MNHEY and CDR2 SVGEGT were looked up in the germline V gene. CDR3 length: 13 amino acids, cysteine to phenylalanine. Only the CDR3 part of the read is kept: 39 bases, read in frame from the first base. The sequence was obtained from a woman in her 30s who had recovered from COVID-19. Specimen: PBMCs or T cells enriched from blood (not recorded which). The V and J genes are TRBV6-2 or TRBV6-3 and TRBJ1-1; the D region possibly corresponds to TRBD1 (5 bases align). The DNA sequence follows: TGTGCCAGCAGTTACTTAGGGGTCACTGAAGCTTTCTTT. Its amino acids are CASSYLGVTEAFF.